The 30 T cell receptor beta chains reported below all come from one sample, sequenced in a study of Ad26.COV2.S vaccination and SARS-CoV-2 variants. Documented treatment: around 19 received Ad26.COV2.S at low or high dose, single or two shots; several received placebo; per-sample allocation not given. Samples analyzed were those drawn on day 63 after the first vaccine or placebo injection. Repertoires were generated with immunoSEQ multiplex PCR, while TCRdb's copy carries only in-frame clones and drops some. The profile shows about 680,000 clones, 89% of them singletons. The sequencing used peripheral blood, collected in a trial of Ad26.COV2.S vaccine versus placebo. The receptors shown here come from a person between 18 and 65 years old who received the Ad26.COV2.S COVID-19 vaccine or a placebo.

This clone came up once. The chain links TRBV3-1 (or the pseudogene TRBV3-2) to TRBJ1-1, with no clear D. The CDR3 spans 13 residues. Germline CDR1 and CDR2: LGHDT and YNNKEL (reference sequence). V was cut by 4 bases and J by 4 bases, with 10 bases left in between. The CDR3 DNA sequence: TGTGCCAGCAGCCCCGGGGTTGGCACTGAAGCTTTCTTT. It translates to CASSPGVGTEAFF.

The chain links TRBV6-5 to TRBJ2-5; perhaps TRBD2 as D (6 bases). Trimming took off 2 bases at V and 1 base at J, with 11 bases between the two ends. Germline V gene data show CDR1 as MNHEY and CDR2 as SVGAGI. The CDR3 covers 15 residues. The CDR3 sequence: CASSYGGVPQETQYF. The CDR3 DNA reads as TGTGCCAGCAGTTACGGCGGGGTGCCCCAAGAGACCCAGTACTTC.

The chain uses TRBV10-3 and TRBJ1-5; D might be TRBD1 (5 bases). The V and J ends lost 6 bases and 1 base respectively, with 16 bases between them. Germline CDR1 and CDR2: ENHRY and SYGVKD. CDR3 length: 16 amino acids. CDR3: CAIRRPRTPSNQPQHF. The CDR3, as DNA: TGTGCCATCAGGAGACCCCGGACACCAAGCAATCAGCCCCAGCATTTT.

The gene calls are TRBV9 and TRBJ2-1; D possibly uses TRBD1 or TRBD2 (5 bases each). CDR3 length: 18 amino acids. V was cut by 0 bases and J by 0 bases, with 16 bases left in between. The germline gives CDR1 SGDLS, CDR2 YYNGEE. The CDR3 reads CASSVVVGAYDSYNEQFF. The CDR3 DNA follows: TGTGCCAGCAGCGTAGTGGTCGGGGCTTATGACTCCTACAATGAGCAGTTCTTC.

The V and J genes are TRBV14 and TRBJ2-1, with 8 positions matching TRBD2. CDR3 length equals 14 residues. The V and J ends lost 4 bases and 8 bases, in that order; junction bases with no gene match: 7. Per the germline V gene, CDR1 is SGHDN and CDR2 is FVKESK. DNA of the CDR3: TGTGCCAGCAGCCTCTTTGCGGGAGGCGATGAGCAGTTCTTC. It is translated as CASSLFAGGDEQFF. Variable domain in full (rest from reference TRBV14 and TRBJ2-1): EAGVTQFPSHSVIEKGQTVTLRCDPISGHDNLYWYRRVMGKEIKFLLHFVKESKQDESGMPNNRFLAERTGGTYSTLKVQPAELEDSGVYFCASSLFAGGDEQFFGPGTRLTVL.

A note on this clone: Other DNA sequences in this specimen translate into the identical CDR3. The chain is built from TRBV12-3 or TRBV12-4 and TRBJ1-3; D remains unclear. This CDR3 has 12 residues. Trimming shortened V by 4 bases and J by 4 bases, and 5 bases separated the two germline ends. The CDR3 here is CASSSQGNTIYF. CDR3 DNA: TGTGCCAGCAGTTCTCAGGGAAACACCATATATTTT.

The chain combines TRBV12-3 or TRBV12-4 with TRBJ1-2; D remains ambiguous. The V end lost 6 bases, the J end lost 5 bases, and 10 bases lay between the germline ends. The CDR3 has 12 amino acids. The CDR3 is CASSHGKYGYTF. CDR3 DNA: TGTGCCAGCAGCCACGGGAAGTATGGCTACACCTTC.

This chain links TRBV19 with TRBJ1-1; D may be TRBD1 (5 bases). V shed 2 bases and J shed 6 bases, with 13 bases lying between them. From germline, CDR1 is LNHDA and CDR2 SQIVND (reference sequence). This CDR3 region has 14 residues. CDR3 DNA: TGTGCCAGTAGTATAAGGGGAGGGTACGCTGAAGCTTTCTTT. Translation gives CASSIRGGYAEAFF.

This clone was seen once. The gene calls are TRBV5-5 and TRBJ1-3; TRBD1 aligns across 8 bases. The CDR3 runs 18 residues. Germline CDR1 is SGHKS and CDR2 is YYEKEE (reference sequence). V dropped 5 bases and J dropped 4; count of bases not matched to a gene: 17. The CDR3 bases are TGTGCCAGCAGTTTCCTAGGGACAGGTCCCTTAGGGGGAAACACCATATATTTT. As protein: CASSFLGTGPLGGNTIYF. The whole variable domain, filled in from reference TRBV5-5 and TRBJ1-3, reads DAGVTQSPTHLIKTRGQQVTLRCSPISGHKSVSWYQQVLGQGPQFIFQYYEKEERGRGNFPDRFSARQFPNYSSELNVNALLLGDSALYLCASSFLGTGPLGGNTIYFGEGSWLTVV.

The chain has TRBV7-2 and TRBJ2-7, with a weak D call TRBD1 (5 bases). The CDR3 contains 13 residues. From germline, CDR1 is SGHTA and CDR2 FQGNSA. Trimming took 1 base from V and 7 from J, leaving 11 bases between them. CDR3 region: CASSLVPRAEQYF. In DNA form, the CDR3 reads TGTGCCAGCAGCTTAGTTCCCAGGGCGGAGCAGTACTTC.

V usage is TRBV24-1 and J usage is TRBJ2-7; possible D gene TRBD1, 5 bases. V was clipped by 8 bases and J by 0 bases, with 7 bases between them. Germline V gene data show CDR1 as KGHDR and CDR2 as SFDVKD. The CDR3 spans 12 residues. The DNA of the CDR3 is TGTGCCACCACTGACAGCTCCTACGAGCAGTACTTC. Its translation is CATTDSSYEQYF.

This clone has just a few counts. The chain combines TRBV4-1 with TRBJ2-5, with D tentatively TRBD1 (6 bases). Trimming left V 4 bases short and J 0 bases short, with 18 bases between. There are 17 residues in the CDR3. The V gene's germline CDR1 is MGHRA and CDR2 YSYEKL. CDR3 residues: CASSPEDRNSYQETQYF. The CDR3 DNA reads as TGCGCCAGCAGCCCAGAGGACAGAAACAGCTACCAAGAGACCCAGTACTTC.

This CDR3 is CASSAWTSGRIDEQFF. The CDR3 DNA is TGTGCCAGCAGCGCGTGGACTAGCGGGAGAATCGATGAGCAGTTCTTC. The J gene is TRBJ2-1, the V gene TRBV7-9, with 13 bases identical to TRBD2. The length of the CDR3 is 16 residues. The ends lost 5 bases at V and 8 bases at J; junction bases unmatched: 9. Per the germline V gene, CDR1 is SEHNR and CDR2 is FQNEAQ (reference sequence).

The gene calls are TRBV18 and TRBJ2-1; TRBD2 agrees at 13 bases. CDR1 KGHSH and CDR2 LQKENI come from the germline V gene. The trim removed 3 bases at V and 6 bases at J, leaving 2 bases unmatched. The CDR3 totals 15 residues. CDR3 sequence reads: CASSPRTSGSNEQFF. In DNA, the CDR3 is TGTGCCAGCTCACCCAGGACTAGCGGGAGCAATGAGCAGTTCTTC.

The count of this clone is one. This chain uses TRBV27 with TRBJ1-1; D gene uncertain. V shed 2 bases and J shed 2 bases, with 6 bases lying between them. This CDR3 region has 13 residues. The V gene's germline CDR1 is MNHEY and CDR2 SMNVEV (reference sequence). CDR3: CASSLRPNTEAFF. The CDR3, as DNA: TGTGCCAGCAGTTTAAGGCCCAACACTGAAGCTTTCTTT.

The chain carries TRBV9 and TRBJ2-7; TRBD1 agrees at 9 bases. Trimming cost V 0 bases and J 4 bases; bases outside gene matches: 5. Germline values: CDR1 SGDLS, CDR2 YYNGEE. The CDR3 contains 15 residues. Here the CDR3 DNA reads TGTGCCAGCAGCGTAGGGGGGACAGGGACTTACGAGCAGTACTTC. The encoded protein is CASSVGGTGTYEQYF. Looking up the rest from reference TRBV9 and TRBJ2-7 gives the full variable domain: DSGVTQTPKHLITATGQRVTLRCSPRSGDLSVYWYQQSLDQGLQFLIQYYNGEERAKGNILERFSAQQFPDLHSELNLSSLELGDSALYFCASSVGGTGTYEQYFGPGTRLTVT.

CDR3 in amino acids: CASSQEAGGEQYF. Written as DNA, the CDR3 is TGCGCCAGCAGCCAAGAGGCCGGGGGCGAGCAGTACTTC. The chain is built from TRBV4-1 and TRBJ2-7; maybe TRBD2 (6 bases). V was clipped by 0 bases and J by 6 bases, with 9 bases between them. Germline CDR1 and CDR2: MGHRA and YSYEKL. This CDR3 region has 13 residues.

The chain carries TRBV28 and TRBJ2-6; the match to TRBD2 covers 12 bases. The CDR3 is made up of 18 amino acids. Germline V CDR1 and CDR2: MDHEN, SYDVKM. V dropped 5 bases and J dropped 2; count of bases not matched to a gene: 7. The CDR3 DNA reads as TGTGCCAGCAGTGCGACTAGCGGGAGATTAACTGGGGCCAACGTCCTGACTTTC. The encoded protein is CASSATSGRLTGANVLTF. The full variable domain, rest sourced from reference TRBV28 and TRBJ2-6, is DVKVTQSSRYLVKRTGEKVFLECVQDMDHENMFWYRQDPGLGLRLIYFSYDVKMKEKGDIPEGYSVSREKKERFSLILESASTNQTSMYLCASSATSGRLTGANVLTFGAGSRLTVL.

CDR3 in amino acids: CASSLGGTSYNEQFF. In DNA, the CDR3 is TGTGCCAGCAGCTTAGGGGGGACTTCCTACAATGAGCAGTTCTTC. The chain recombines TRBV7-2 with TRBJ2-1, with a possible D match to TRBD2 (6 bases). Germline loops: CDR1 SGHTA, CDR2 FQGNSA. V was cut by 1 base and J by 1 base, with 8 bases left in between. The CDR3 length is 15 residues.

The chain combines TRBV11-2 with TRBJ2-5; no clear D. Trimming removed 0 bases at V and 5 bases at J, with 7 bases between. Germline CDR1 is SGHAT and CDR2 is FQNNGV. The length of the CDR3 is 13 residues. The CDR3 coding sequence is TGTGCCAGCAGCTTAGATCCGCGGGAGACCCAGTACTTC. It encodes CASSLDPRETQYF.

Remarks on this clone: The sample carries other DNA sequences with the same CDR3. This rearrangement joins TRBV5-4 to TRBJ2-7; 9 nucleotides align to TRBD2. V was clipped by 1 base and J by 5 bases; unmatched bases: 4. The CDR3 is 14 residues long. Germline lookup yields CDR1 SGHNT and CDR2 YYREEE (reference sequence). Here the CDR3 reads CASSLLAGVDEQYF. The CDR3, as DNA: TGTGCCAGCAGCTTGTTAGCGGGAGTGGACGAGCAGTACTTC.

This chain uses TRBV19 with TRBJ2-4; D gene ambiguous. The CDR3 loop spans 20 amino acids. CDR1 and CDR2 from the germline V gene are LNHDA and SQIVND (reference sequence). V was trimmed by 7 bases and J by 0 bases, leaving 28 bases between them. The CDR3 DNA sequence: TGTGCCAGTAACCTACCACAGCCAAACGTTCTTAGGTTAGCCAAAAACATTCAGTACTTC. Its translation is CASNLPQPNVLRLAKNIQYF.

The genes are TRBV9 and TRBJ1-2; no clear D. V shed 0 bases and J shed 7 bases, with 13 bases lying between them. Germline lookup yields CDR1 SGDLS and CDR2 YYNGEE. CDR3 length: 14 residues. Here the CDR3 reads CASSVETKVGGYTF. CDR3 bases: TGTGCCAGCAGCGTAGAAACGAAGGTTGGTGGCTACACCTTC.

The chain combines TRBV3-1 (or the pseudogene TRBV3-2) with TRBJ2-5; D possibly corresponds to TRBD2 (5 bases). V was pared by 1 base and J by 5 bases, with 26 bases between. Germline assignment: CDR1 LGHDT and CDR2 YNNKEL (reference sequence). This CDR3 has 19 residues. The CDR3: CASSQARYTPRVAGETQYF. DNA of the CDR3: TGTGCCAGCAGCCAAGCCCGGTACACCCCGAGAGTGGCGGGTGAGACCCAGTACTTC.

A remark on this clone: The same CDR3 also results from other DNA sequences found in this sample. V usage is TRBV10-3 and J usage is TRBJ1-1; 9 bases are shared with TRBD1. Germline CDR1 ENHRY, CDR2 SYGVKD. After removal of 5 bases from V and 2 bases from J, the junction contained 3 bases not matched to a gene. The CDR3 runs 14 residues. The CDR3: CAISKGQGNTEAFF. The CDR3 nucleotides are TGTGCCATCAGTAAGGGACAGGGAAACACTGAAGCTTTCTTT.

The gene calls are TRBV6-6 and TRBJ2-2; D is ambiguous. Germline CDR1 reads MNHNY; CDR2 reads SVGAGI (reference sequence). This CDR3 region has 13 residues. Deletions cut 5 bases from V and 4 bases from J, with 8 bases between. The CDR3 region has the DNA TGTGCCAGCAGTCACGCCGGCACCGGGGAGCTGTTTTTT. This encodes CASSHAGTGELFF.

The CDR3 DNA reads as TGTGCCAGCAGTTACTCGGTGACCTACAATGAGCAGTTCTTC. Residues: CASSYSVTYNEQFF. The chain employs TRBV6-5 and TRBJ2-1; no reliable D call. The CDR3 has 14 residues. V was cut by 0 bases and J by 2 bases, with 5 bases left in between. Looked up from germline, CDR1 is MNHEY and CDR2 is SVGAGI.

V and J are TRBV7-2 and TRBJ2-5; 8 bases fit TRBD1. This CDR3 comprises 16 residues. The germline gives CDR1 SGHTA, CDR2 FQGNSA. The V gene end was trimmed by 5 bases and the J gene end by 4 bases; junction bases not matched to a gene: 12. For the CDR3, the DNA is TGTGCCAGCAGCATGGGAGCGGCAGGGGGCTTAGAGACCCAGTACTTC. Translation gives CASSMGAAGGLETQYF. The variable domain in full, with the rest retrieved from reference TRBV7-2 and TRBJ2-5, is GAGVSQSPSNKVTEKGKDVELRCDPISGHTALYWYRQSLGQGLEFLIYFQGNSAPDKSGLPSDRFSAERTGGSVSTLTIQRTQQEDSAVYLCASSMGAAGGLETQYFGPGTRLLVL.

The rearrangement links TRBV27 to TRBJ1-2, with 9 positions matching TRBD1. Germline CDR1 reads MNHEY; CDR2 reads SMNVEV (reference sequence). V dropped 1 base and J dropped 2; count of bases not matched to a gene: 11. The CDR3 sequence is 18 residues long. The CDR3 loop reads CASSLLGPGQGINYGYTF. Here the CDR3 DNA reads TGTGCCAGCAGTTTATTGGGCCCCGGACAGGGGATAAACTATGGCTACACCTTC.

V and J are TRBV24-1 and TRBJ2-5; 8 positions agree with TRBD2. This CDR3 contains 15 residues. Germline CDR1 is KGHDR and CDR2 is SFDVKD. Unmatched junction bases numbered 6, after V lost 4 bases and J lost 3 bases. The CDR3 nucleotides are TGTGCCACCAGTGAGCGTTTTAGCGGGGAAGAGACCCAGTACTTC. Its protein product is CATSERFSGEETQYF.